A single sample is the source of the 28 T cell receptor beta chains below, sequenced in a study of T and B cells in COVID-19 patients (dated by TCRdb to the early 2020s). Genomic DNA extracted from blood, in amounts of roughly 230-550 ng, served as the starting material for amplifying TRB repertoires. TCRdb lists the instrument as Illumina MiSeq. Multiplex PCR with BIOMED2 TRB-A/B primer pools was used to amplify TRB rearrangements. In TCRdb, the public reads were trimmed at Q25 with fastp and aligned with MiXCR, with productive beta chains retained. Entries are consolidated by CDR3 protein sequence, retaining the most common genes and DNA. In this sample the table shows thousands of distinct CDR3 sequences, 25% to 35% of which occur a single time. Clones ranked in the top ten supply approximately 15% of the sample. Input material: blood. The receptors were sampled from a human donor with active COVID-19.

This clonotype is classed as medium-sized. The chain combines TRBV6-6 with TRBJ2-5, with 8 nucleotides matching TRBD1. The CDR3 runs 13 residues. The junction had 6 bases not matched to a gene; V was cut back by 7 bases and J by 5 bases. Germline CDR1 reads MNHNY; CDR2 reads SVGAGI (reference sequence). CDR3 in DNA: TGTGCCAGCACCAGGGGGCTTGATGAGACCCAGTACTTC. It encodes CASTRGLDETQYF.

There are many counts of this clonotype. J is TRBJ2-6 and V is TRBV6-5; a possible D gene is TRBD1 (5 bases). V was trimmed by 5 bases and J by 0 bases, leaving 17 bases between them. CDR1 and CDR2 (germline): MNHEY, SVGAGI. The CDR3 length is 18 residues. CDR3 amino acids: CASSLRQPTFSGANVLTF. The CDR3 region has the DNA TGTGCCAGCAGTCTTAGACAGCCGACTTTCTCTGGGGCCAACGTCCTGACTTTC.

This clonotype rates as medium-sized. The chain combines TRBV12-3 or TRBV12-4 with TRBJ2-6, with TRBD1 matching 8 bases. Trimming took 4 bases from V and 2 from J; bases not matched to a gene: 4. The CDR3 runs to 16 residues. The CDR3 bases are TGTGCCAGCAGTTCTACAGGGGGTGCTGGGGCCAACGTCCTGACTTTC. Translation: CASSSTGGAGANVLTF.

This clonotype was detected ten times or more. This chain uses TRBV5-1 with TRBJ2-2, with 9 positions matching TRBD1. The CDR3 is 17 amino acids. J lost 4 bases, V lost 5 bases, and 12 bases had no gene match. Germline V lookup: CDR1 SGHRS, CDR2 YFSETQ. This CDR3 is CASRKIPGQGSTGELFF. The CDR3 DNA reads as TGCGCCAGCAGAAAGATCCCGGGACAGGGTTCCACCGGGGAGCTGTTTTTT.

The CDR3 spells CASSLVPSGGDEQYF. The CDR3 bases are TGTGCCAGCAGCTTGGTGCCGAGCGGGGGCGATGAGCAGTACTTC. The J gene is TRBJ2-7, the V gene TRBV5-8; 8 bases agree with TRBD2. The germline V gene encodes CDR1 SGHTS and CDR2 YDEGEE. J lost 7 bases, V lost 0 bases, and 9 bases had no gene match. This CDR3 has 15 amino acids. The entire variable domain, with the rest obtained from reference TRBV5-8 and TRBJ2-7, is as follows: EAGVTQSPTHLIKTRGQQATLRCSPISGHTSVYWYQQALGLGLQFLLWYDEGEERNRGNFPPRFSGRQFPNYSSELNVNALELEDSALYLCASSLVPSGGDEQYFGPGTRLTVT.

This clonotype ranks as medium-sized. The genes are TRBV6-5 and TRBJ1-4; D is perhaps TRBD1 (6 bases). Trimming removed 6 bases at V and 8 bases at J, with 10 bases between. Germline lookup yields CDR1 MNHEY and CDR2 SVGAGI. The CDR3 covers 12 residues. The chain's CDR3 is CASRTGQEKLFF. The DNA for the CDR3 is TGTGCCAGCAGAACCGGACAGGAAAAACTGTTTTTT.

By its share, this clonotype is medium-sized. The rearrangement uses TRBV6-1 and TRBJ2-1; no reliable D call. Trimming shortened V by 2 bases and J by 10 bases, and 6 bases separated the two germline ends. Germline CDR1 MNHNS, CDR2 SASEGT. The CDR3 extends over 11 amino acids. The DNA for the CDR3 is TGTGCCAGCAGTGAAATGAGGGAGCAGTTCTTC. Translated: CASSEMREQFF.

Judged by abundance, this clonotype is medium-sized. This chain joins TRBV29-1 and TRBJ1-1; D might be TRBD1 (6 bases). V shed 7 bases and J shed 7 bases, with 16 bases lying between them. Germline V lookup: CDR1 SQVTM, CDR2 ANQGSEA. This CDR3 contains 12 residues. CDR3 in DNA: TGCAGCGCCGGGGACACCTCGTTTGAAGCTTTCTTT. Protein sequence: CSAGDTSFEAFF.

The chain uses TRBV20-1 and TRBJ1-5, with a weak D call TRBD1 (6 bases). Germline V gene data show CDR1 as DFQATT and CDR2 as SNEGSKA (reference sequence). V lost 4 bases and J lost 6, with 10 bases in between. The CDR3 is 12 residues long. The CDR3 sequence: CSAIQGFQPQHF. The CDR3 region has the DNA TGCAGTGCTATACAGGGATTTCAGCCCCAGCATTTT.

This clonotype was counted only a few times. V and J are TRBV5-1 and TRBJ2-2, with D possibly being TRBD1 (6 bases). V was cut by 0 bases and J by 7 bases, with 19 bases left in between. CDR1 is SGHRS, CDR2 YFSETQ, per germline. The CDR3 runs to 17 residues. CDR3 DNA: TGCGCCAGCAGCTTGGCGGTCGGGACAACGACCGGCGGGGAGCTGTTTTTT. Amino acid sequence: CASSLAVGTTTGGELFF.

This clonotype occurred many times. This chain joins TRBV7-9 and TRBJ2-1; 11 bases align to TRBD2. J gave up 4 bases and V 5 bases, and 4 bases lay outside the gene matches. This CDR3 is built from 15 residues. Germline V CDR1 and CDR2: SEHNR, FQNEAQ (reference sequence). The CDR3 coding sequence is TGTGCCAGCAGCGAGGGACTAGCGGAATACAATGAGCAGTTCTTC. It translates to CASSEGLAEYNEQFF.

V is TRBV7-9 and J is TRBJ1-2, with 9 bases fitting TRBD1. The germline gives CDR1 SEHNR, CDR2 FQNEAQ (reference sequence). The CDR3 has 13 amino acids. V shed 5 bases and J 5 bases; nucleotides not matched to a gene: 3. The CDR3 nucleotides read TGTGCCAGCAGCCCTGGACAGGGGTATGGCTACACCTTC. It translates to CASSPGQGYGYTF.

By frequency in the sample, this clonotype is medium-sized. J is TRBJ1-5 and V is TRBV6-6; TRBD1 matches at 7 bases. The CDR3 covers 16 residues. Per germline, CDR1 MNHNY and CDR2 SVGAGI (reference sequence). Trimming removed 5 bases from V and 1 base from J; junction bases left unmatched: 8. The CDR3 reads CASSAMYRGSNQPQHF. CDR3 nucleotides: TGTGCCAGCAGTGCGATGTACAGGGGCAGCAATCAGCCCCAGCATTTT.

Within the sample, this clonotype is medium-sized. The chain uses TRBV15 and TRBJ1-5; 8 bases match TRBD1. The CDR3 runs 17 residues. Trimming removed 2 bases from V and 2 bases from J; junction bases left unmatched: 8. The germline V gene has CDR1 LNHNV and CDR2 YYDKDF (reference sequence). Written as DNA, the CDR3 is TGTGCCACCAGCAGATCAGGACAGGGATCGGGCAATCAGCCCCAGCATTTT. Translated, it gives CATSRSGQGSGNQPQHF.

The chain employs TRBV28 and TRBJ2-7, with TRBD2 identical over 12 bases. From germline, CDR1 is MDHEN and CDR2 SYDVKM. The CDR3 has 15 amino acids. Unmatched junction bases numbered 10, after V lost 3 bases and J lost 10 bases. CDR3 in amino acids: CASSFSTSGSRAQYF. The CDR3 nucleotides are TGTGCCAGCAGTTTTTCGACTAGCGGGAGCCGGGCCCAGTACTTC.

This clonotype rates as large. Because the CDR3's place on the DNA is in doubt, the DNA is left out and the CDR3 is given as listed by TCRdb. V gene TRBV29-1 combines with J gene TRBJ2-6; TRBD1 reflects the table's D call only, with no check against the DNA. With termini counted, the CDR3 has 16 amino acids. In germline, CDR1 is SQVTM, CDR2 ANQGSEA. CDR3 in amino acids: CSVSGQGGSGANVLTF.

Judged by abundance, this clonotype is medium-sized. The rearrangement uses TRBV11-3 and TRBJ2-5; D is perhaps TRBD2 (5 bases). Germline lookup yields CDR1 SGHNT and CDR2 YENEEA. Trimming took off 5 bases at V and 5 bases at J, with 18 bases between the two ends. The CDR3 totals 15 residues. This chain's CDR3 is CASSKMGPPGETQYF. As DNA, the CDR3 is TGTGCCAGCAGCAAAATGGGTCCCCCGGGGGAGACCCAGTACTTC.

This clonotype was seen only a few times. The chain couples TRBV7-2 to TRBJ1-2; the D is unclear. The CDR3 runs 15 residues. Germline V gives CDR1 SGHTA, CDR2 FQGNSA. With 1 base removed from V and 2 bases from J, the gap between germline ends came to 11 bases. The CDR3 reads CASSLGYAGNYGYTF. CDR3 nucleotides: TGTGCCAGCAGCTTAGGGTATGCTGGGAACTATGGCTACACCTTC.

The V and J genes are TRBV4-3 and TRBJ2-6; no firm D call. Germline lookup yields CDR1 LGHNA and CDR2 YSLEER. The CDR3 is made up of 18 amino acids. V lost 5 bases and J lost 2, with 19 bases in between. The CDR3 reads CASSMAPEWIPGANVLTF. The CDR3 DNA sequence: TGCGCCAGCAGCATGGCCCCCGAGTGGATCCCTGGGGCCAACGTCCTGACTTTC.

This clonotype qualifies as medium-sized (0.01 to 0.1%). The chain couples TRBV12-3 or TRBV12-4 to TRBJ2-7, with 11 positions matching TRBD1. After removal of 8 bases from V and 9 bases from J, the junction contained 12 bases not matched to a gene. This CDR3 has 14 residues. CDR3 residues: CASQGQGGGFGQYF. CDR3 bases: TGTGCCAGCCAGGGACAGGGGGGCGGTTTCGGGCAGTACTTC.

In this sample, this clonotype turned up a few times. This chain links TRBV11-3 with TRBJ2-6; D is ambiguous. Germline V gene lookup returns CDR1 SGHNT and CDR2 YENEEA. CDR3 length equals 15 residues. The V end was cut by 0 bases, the J end by 4 bases, with 7 bases between. The chain's CDR3 is CASSLDSLGANVLTF. In DNA, the CDR3 is TGTGCCAGCAGCTTAGACTCCCTAGGGGCCAACGTCCTGACTTTC.

On this clonotype: A much bigger clone sits one base away, suggesting this may be a read error. CDR3: CASRRDSNTVELFF. CDR3 nucleotides: TGCGCCAGCAGGCGGGACAGTAACACCGTGGAGCTGTTTTTT. The J gene is TRBJ2-2, the V gene TRBV10-1; D possibly corresponds to TRBD1 (7 bases). The germline V gene has CDR1 WNHNN and CDR2 SYGVQD (reference sequence). The CDR3 extends over 14 amino acids.

In this sample, this clonotype is medium-sized. The V and J genes are TRBV5-4 and TRBJ2-6; D is undetermined. The CDR3 is 13 amino acids. Germline assignment: CDR1 SGHNT and CDR2 YYREEE (reference sequence). Trimming shortened V by 9 bases and J by 0 bases, and 7 bases separated the two germline ends. The DNA of the CDR3 is TGTGCCACCCGAGTCTCTGGGGCCAACGTCCTGACTTTC. Residues: CATRVSGANVLTF.

This clonotype is deemed medium-sized (0.01 to 0.1%). V usage is TRBV18 and J usage is TRBJ2-2, with D possibly matching TRBD2 (6 bases). The V gene's germline CDR1 is KGHSH and CDR2 LQKENI. The CDR3 sequence is 16 residues long. Trimming stripped 2 bases from V and 1 base from J, with 11 bases between. The CDR3 loop reads CASSPFSGGNTGELFF. For the CDR3, the DNA is TGTGCCAGCTCACCATTCTCCGGGGGGAACACCGGGGAGCTGTTTTTT. Together with reference TRBV18 and TRBJ2-2, the CDR3 gives the full variable domain: NAGVMQNPRHLVRRRGQEARLRCSPMKGHSHVYWYRQLPEEGLKFMVYLQKENIIDESGMPKERFSAEFPKEGPSILRIQQVVRGDSAAYFCASSPFSGGNTGELFFGEGSRLTVL.

The rearrangement links TRBV7-6 to TRBJ2-3; 7 bases fit TRBD1. The CDR3 totals 14 residues. Trimming cost V 3 bases and J 4 bases; bases outside gene matches: 4. CDR1 SGHVS and CDR2 FNYEAQ come from the germline V gene. CDR3 amino acids: CASSFRGIADTQYF. The CDR3, as DNA: TGTGCCAGCAGCTTCAGGGGGATCGCAGATACGCAGTATTTT.

This clonotype was detected only once. The chain recombines TRBV7-6 with TRBJ2-6, with D perhaps matching TRBD1 or TRBD2 (5 bases each). The CDR3 has 15 residues. The V end lost 5 bases, the J end lost 4 bases, and 12 bases lay between the germline ends. The germline V gene encodes CDR1 SGHVS and CDR2 FNYEAQ. CDR3 nucleotides: TGTGCCAGCAGCAATGGGGGTTACGGGGCCAACGTCCTGACTTTC. Amino acid sequence: CASSNGGYGANVLTF.

This clonotype rates as medium-sized. This chain joins TRBV5-6 and TRBJ2-5, with 11 nucleotides matching TRBD2. The CDR3 consists of 15 residues. Trimming at V came to 1 base and at J to 3 bases, leaving 2 bases not matched to a gene. CDR1 SGHDT and CDR2 YYEEEE come from the germline V gene. CDR3 nucleotides: TGTGCCAGCAGCTTGTGGGGACTAGCGGAAGAGACCCAGTACTTC. Translating gives CASSLWGLAEETQYF. Filled out from reference TRBV5-6 and TRBJ2-5, the complete variable domain reads DAGVTQSPTHLIKTRGQQVTLRCSPKSGHDTVSWYQQALGQGPQFIFQYYEEEERQRGNFPDRFSGHQFPNYSSELNVNALLLGDSALYLCASSLWGLAEETQYFGPGTRLLVL.

By sample share, this clonotype is large. The rearrangement links TRBV19 to TRBJ2-5, with D uncertain. Trimming pared 5 bases from V and 2 bases from J, leaving 9 bases between. The CDR3 sequence is 13 residues long. The germline V gene encodes CDR1 LNHDA and CDR2 SQIVND (reference sequence). CDR3 DNA sequence: TGTGCCAGTAGTTACACCACACAAGAGACCCAGTACTTC. Protein sequence: CASSYTTQETQYF.